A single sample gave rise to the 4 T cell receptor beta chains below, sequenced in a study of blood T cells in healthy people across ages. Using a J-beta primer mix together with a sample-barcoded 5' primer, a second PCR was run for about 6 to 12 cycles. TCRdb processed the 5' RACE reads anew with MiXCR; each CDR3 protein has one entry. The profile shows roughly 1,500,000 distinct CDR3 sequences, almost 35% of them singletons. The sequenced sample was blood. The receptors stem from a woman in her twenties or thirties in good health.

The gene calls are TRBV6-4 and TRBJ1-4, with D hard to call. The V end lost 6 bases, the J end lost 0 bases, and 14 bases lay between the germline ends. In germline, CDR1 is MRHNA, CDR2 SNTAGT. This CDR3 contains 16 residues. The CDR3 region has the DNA TGTGCCAGCAGATTTGTACGCACCACAACTAATGAAAAACTGTTTTTT. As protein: CASRFVRTTTNEKLFF.

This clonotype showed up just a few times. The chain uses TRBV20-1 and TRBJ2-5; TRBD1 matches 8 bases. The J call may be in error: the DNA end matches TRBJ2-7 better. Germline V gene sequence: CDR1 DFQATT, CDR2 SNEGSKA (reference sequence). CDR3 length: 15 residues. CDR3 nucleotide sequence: TGCAGTGCTCCCGGACAGGGCCTTAGGGGGTACGAGCAGTACTTC. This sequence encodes CSAPGQGLRGYEQYF.

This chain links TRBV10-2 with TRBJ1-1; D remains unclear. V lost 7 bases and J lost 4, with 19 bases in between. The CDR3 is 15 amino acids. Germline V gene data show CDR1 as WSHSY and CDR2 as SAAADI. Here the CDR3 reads CASTGRYDTGTEAFF. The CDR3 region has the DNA TGCGCCAGCACGGGCAGGTATGATACGGGCACTGAAGCTTTCTTT.

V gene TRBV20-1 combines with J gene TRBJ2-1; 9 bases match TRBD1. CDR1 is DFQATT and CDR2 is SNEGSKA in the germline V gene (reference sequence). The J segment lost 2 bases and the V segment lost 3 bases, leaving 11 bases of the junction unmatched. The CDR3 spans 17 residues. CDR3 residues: CSASVDRGNLAYNEQFF. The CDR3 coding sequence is TGCAGTGCTAGTGTAGACAGGGGGAACTTAGCCTACAATGAGCAGTTCTTC.